The sequence of this TCR beta chain was determined in a study of T cell changes during pregnancy in multiple sclerosis. TCRdb's copy holds only in-frame clones and misses some; the assay was immunoSEQ multiplex PCR. Counted here are tens of thousands of clones, around 93% occurring once; the ten biggest clones make up 0.15% to 0.2%. This clone was seen just once. The CDR3 is 14 amino acids. Germline assignment: CDR1 SGDLS and CDR2 YYNGEE. Trimming took 0 bases from V and 2 from J, leaving 8 bases between them. The receptor's source is a female donor in good health, enrolled as a control in a pregnancy study. The sample consisted of CD4+ T cells from peripheral blood mononuclear cells, taken after pregnancy. V usage is TRBV9 and J usage is TRBJ1-2; D perhaps matches TRBD1 (5 bases). CDR3 bases: TGTGCCAGCAGCGTAGGCCCAGGGAACTATGGCTACACCTTC. Its translation is CASSVGPGNYGYTF.